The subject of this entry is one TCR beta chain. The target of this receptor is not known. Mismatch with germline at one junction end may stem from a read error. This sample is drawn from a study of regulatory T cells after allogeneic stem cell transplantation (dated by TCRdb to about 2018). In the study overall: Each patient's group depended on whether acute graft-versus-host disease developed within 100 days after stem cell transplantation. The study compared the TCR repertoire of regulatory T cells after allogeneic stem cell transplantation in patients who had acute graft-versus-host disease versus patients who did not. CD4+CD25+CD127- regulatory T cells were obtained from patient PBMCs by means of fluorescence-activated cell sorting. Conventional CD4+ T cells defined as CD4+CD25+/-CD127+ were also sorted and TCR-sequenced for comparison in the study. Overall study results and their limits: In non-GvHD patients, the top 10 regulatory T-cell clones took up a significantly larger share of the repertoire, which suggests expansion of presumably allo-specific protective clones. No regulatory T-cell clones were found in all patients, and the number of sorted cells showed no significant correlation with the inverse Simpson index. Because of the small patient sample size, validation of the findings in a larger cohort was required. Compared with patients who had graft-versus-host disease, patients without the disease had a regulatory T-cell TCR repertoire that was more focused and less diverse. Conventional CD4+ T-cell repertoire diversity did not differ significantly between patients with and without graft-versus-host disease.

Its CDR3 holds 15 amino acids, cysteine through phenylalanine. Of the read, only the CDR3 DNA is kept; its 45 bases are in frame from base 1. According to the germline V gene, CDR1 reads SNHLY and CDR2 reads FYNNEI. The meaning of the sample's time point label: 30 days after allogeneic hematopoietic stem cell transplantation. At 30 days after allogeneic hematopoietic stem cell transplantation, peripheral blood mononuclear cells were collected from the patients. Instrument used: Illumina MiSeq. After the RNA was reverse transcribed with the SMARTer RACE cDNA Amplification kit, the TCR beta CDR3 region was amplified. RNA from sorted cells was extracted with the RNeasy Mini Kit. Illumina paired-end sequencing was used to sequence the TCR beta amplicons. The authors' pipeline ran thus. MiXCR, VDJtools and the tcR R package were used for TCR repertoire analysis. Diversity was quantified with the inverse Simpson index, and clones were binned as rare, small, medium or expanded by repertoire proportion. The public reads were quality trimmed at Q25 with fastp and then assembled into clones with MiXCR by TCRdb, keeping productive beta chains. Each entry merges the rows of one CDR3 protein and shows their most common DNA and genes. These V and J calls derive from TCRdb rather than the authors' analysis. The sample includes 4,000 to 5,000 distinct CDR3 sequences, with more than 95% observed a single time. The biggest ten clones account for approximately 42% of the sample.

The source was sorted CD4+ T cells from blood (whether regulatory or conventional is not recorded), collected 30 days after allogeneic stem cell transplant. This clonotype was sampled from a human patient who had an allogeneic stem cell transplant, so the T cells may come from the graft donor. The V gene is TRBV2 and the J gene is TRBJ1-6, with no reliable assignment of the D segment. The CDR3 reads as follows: CTSSPMSSDNSPLHF. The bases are TGTACCAGCAGTCCTATGAGCTCCGATAATTCGCCCCTCCACTTT.